A single sample is the source of the 5 T cell receptor beta chains below, sequenced in a study of cytomegalovirus exposure and HLA in healthy donors. Only in-frame clones appear in the TCRdb table, and some are missing; sequencing was by immunoSEQ multiplex PCR. The profile shows roughly 150,000 clones, approximately 89% of them singletons. Sequencing was carried out using PBMCs. These TCRs come from a man aged 18 to 29 in good health and CMV-seronegative.

The V and J genes are TRBV2 and TRBJ2-7, with D maybe TRBD1 (5 bases). Trimming left V 3 bases short and J 6 bases short, with 9 bases between. Germline loops: CDR1 SNHLY, CDR2 FYNNEI. The CDR3 extends over 12 amino acids. CDR3 nucleotide sequence: TGTGCCAGCAGTGATCCAGGGTTCGAGCAGTACGTC. It encodes CASSDPGFEQYV.

The rearrangement uses TRBV7-2 and TRBJ1-5; 7 positions match TRBD1. With 4 bases clipped from V and 1 base from J, the junction kept 4 bases outside the gene matches. This CDR3 spans 15 amino acids. Per germline, CDR1 SGHTA and CDR2 FQGNSA. In DNA, the CDR3 is TGTGCCAGCAGCTCCACAGGGGCCAGCAATCAGCCCCAGCATTTT. It yields the protein CASSSTGASNQPQHF.

This clone was observed a handful of times. J is TRBJ1-1 and V is TRBV7-6; tentative D call: TRBD1 (5 bases). This CDR3 is built from 13 residues. Germline loops: CDR1 SGHVS, CDR2 FNYEAQ. Trimming removed 4 bases at V and 1 base at J, with 7 bases between. The CDR3 protein is CASSSTENTEAFF. The CDR3 DNA sequence: TGTGCCAGCAGCTCGACAGAGAACACTGAAGCTTTCTTT.

The chain is built from TRBV7-9 and TRBJ1-1, with 8 bases fitting TRBD1. The V segment lost 5 bases and the J segment 6 bases; nucleotides outside the gene matches: 8. The CDR3 length is 14 residues. Germline-derived CDR1 and CDR2 are SEHNR and FQNEAQ (reference sequence). CDR3 region: CASSTRTGNPEAFF. CDR3 coding DNA: TGTGCCAGCAGCACCAGGACAGGGAATCCTGAAGCTTTCTTT.

This sequence joins TRBV18 and TRBJ2-7, with TRBD1 matching 8 bases. The V gene end was trimmed by 3 bases and the J gene end by 2 bases; junction bases not matched to a gene: 6. The CDR3 runs to 15 residues. Germline-derived CDR1 and CDR2 are KGHSH and LQKENI. CDR3 sequence (DNA): TGTGCCAGCTCACCCAAGACAGGGGACCCCTACGAGCAGTACTTC. Amino acid sequence: CASSPKTGDPYEQYF. The entire variable domain, with the rest obtained from reference TRBV18 and TRBJ2-7, is as follows: NAGVMQNPRHLVRRRGQEARLRCSPMKGHSHVYWYRQLPEEGLKFMVYLQKENIIDESGMPKERFSAEFPKEGPSILRIQQVVRGDSAAYFCASSPKTGDPYEQYFGPGTRLTVT.